Listed here are 10 T cell receptor beta chains from one sample, sequenced in a study of T cells in Graves' hyperthyroidism and ophthalmopathy. Amplified regions were TCR beta CDR3 sequences from RNA transcripts. A first-round RT-PCR of the TCR CDR3 used the HTBI primer set. TCRdb reprocessed the multiplex PCR reads via MiXCR and lists one record per CDR3 protein. The profile shows almost 600,000 distinct CDR3 sequences, 35% to 55% of them singletons. The sequenced material came from peripheral blood or thyroid tissue (not recorded which). The receptors were gathered from a woman in her late teens or twenties with Graves' hyperthyroidism.

The chain couples TRBV19 to TRBJ1-5, with D hard to call. This CDR3 is built from 13 residues. Germline V gene sequence: CDR1 LNHDA, CDR2 SQIVND (reference sequence). Trimming shortened V by 2 bases and J by 4 bases, and 6 bases separated the two germline ends. The DNA for the CDR3 is TGTGCCAGTAGTATACACGGTAATCAGCCCCAGCATTTT. It is translated as CASSIHGNQPQHF. The full variable domain, in which reference TRBV19 and TRBJ1-5 provide the parts outside the CDR3, is DGGITQSPKYLFRKEGQNVTLSCEQNLNHDAMYWYRQDPGQGLRLIYYSQIVNDFQKGDIAEGYSVSREKKESFPLTVTSAQKNPTAFYLCASSIHGNQPQHFGDGTRLSIL.

Only a few counts were recorded for this clonotype. This chain connects TRBV11-2 to TRBJ2-2, with 11 bases fitting TRBD2. CDR3 length: 15 amino acids. The junction had 10 bases not matched to a gene; V was cut back by 5 bases and J by 11 bases. CDR1 SGHAT and CDR2 FQNNGV come from the germline V gene. CDR3 region: CASSTALAGEGELFF. For the CDR3, the DNA is TGTGCCAGCAGCACCGCACTAGCGGGAGAGGGTGAGCTGTTTTTT.

As regards this clonotype: No conserved phenylalanine or tryptophan ends this CDR3, so it is likely a read error. The chain links TRBV6-6 to TRBJ2-2; D not certain. The CDR3 loop spans 14 amino acids. CDR1 and CDR2 from the germline V gene are MNHNY and SVGAGI (reference sequence). V was clipped by 2 bases and J by 3 bases, with 7 bases between them. CDR3 residues: CASSYGMDTGELFL. The CDR3 nucleotides are TGTGCCAGCAGTTACGGCATGGACACCGGGGAGCTGTTTCTT.

As concerns this clonotype: Given the absence of the conserved phenylalanine or tryptophan at the CDR3 end, a read error is likely. The rearrangement links TRBV10-1 to TRBJ1-1, with D maybe TRBD1 (5 bases). Per germline, CDR1 WNHNN and CDR2 SYGVQD (reference sequence). Trimming stripped 4 bases from V and 1 base from J, with 19 bases between. The CDR3 runs to 17 residues. CDR3 bases: TGCGCCAGCAGTGTAGTCCCACCCCCTCAGGGGAACACTGAAGCTTTCCTT. Its protein product is CASSVVPPPQGNTEAFL.

The chain couples TRBV19 to TRBJ1-1, with D perhaps TRBD1 (6 bases). This CDR3 region has 15 residues. Germline V gene data show CDR1 as LNHDA and CDR2 as SQIVND (reference sequence). V lost 7 bases to trimming and J lost 6 bases, with 21 bases between them. CDR3 sequence (DNA): TGTGCCAGTACCCCCTCTGCAGGGGATAGCGCTGAAGCTTTCTTT. Translating gives CASTPSAGDSAEAFF.

This clonotype was detected ten times or more. The J gene is TRBJ1-2, the V gene TRBV5-1, with 11 bases that match TRBD1. CDR1 and CDR2 from the germline V gene are SGHRS and YFSETQ. The CDR3 is made up of 17 amino acids. Trimming at V came to 4 bases and at J to 1 base, leaving 9 bases not matched to a gene. CDR3 coding DNA: TGCGCCAGCAGCCTGATGGACAGGGGGCCTAGTAACTATGGCTACACCTTC. Amino acids: CASSLMDRGPSNYGYTF.

Comments on this clonotype: A much larger clone differs from this one at a single base, so this may be a read error. A read error is likely, as this CDR3 ends without the conserved phenylalanine or tryptophan. V and J are TRBV19 and TRBJ1-2; D might be TRBD1 (5 bases). Trimming pared 6 bases from V and 7 bases from J, leaving 12 bases between. Germline CDR1 LNHDA, CDR2 SQIVND (reference sequence). This CDR3 is built from 12 residues. DNA for the CDR3: TGTGCCAGTAGACTAGGGGCCGCTGGCTACACCTCC. Protein product: CASRLGAAGYTS.

The chain links TRBV9 to TRBJ1-2; D call uncertain. CDR1 is SGDLS, CDR2 YYNGEE, per germline. V lost 2 bases and J lost 0, with 14 bases in between. The CDR3 loop spans 16 amino acids. The DNA of the CDR3 is TGTGCCAGCAGCGTTAGCTTTGGGAGACCTAACTATGGCTACACCTTC. Protein sequence: CASSVSFGRPNYGYTF.

V gene TRBV25-1 combines with J gene TRBJ1-2; D is uncertain. V was clipped by 2 bases and J by 0 bases, with 7 bases between them. This CDR3 has 14 amino acids. Germline V lookup: CDR1 MGHDK, CDR2 SYGVNS. The DNA of the CDR3 is TGTGCCAGCAGTGAAGTGGGGACTAACTATGGCTACACCTTC. Residues: CASSEVGTNYGYTF.

This clonotype showed up just a few times. The rearrangement links TRBV15 to TRBJ1-2, with 8 bases that match TRBD1. The ends lost 3 bases at V and 4 bases at J; junction bases unmatched: 4. Per germline, CDR1 LNHNV and CDR2 YYDKDF (reference sequence). CDR3 length equals 14 residues. In DNA form, the CDR3 reads TGTGCCACCAGCAGTATGACAGGGGTCTATGGCTACACCTTC. Translated: CATSSMTGVYGYTF.